One sample yielded the 22 T cell receptor beta chains listed below, sequenced in a study of blood T cells in healthy people across ages. A second roughly 6 to 11 cycle PCR used barcoded and J-beta primers. One entry per CDR3 protein, called by TCRdb with MiXCR from the 5' RACE reads. Of fewer than 750,000 distinct CDR3 sequences listed, around 48% are singletons. Sequencing was carried out using blood. Receptors originate from an older man in good health.

This chain links TRBV5-1 with TRBJ2-5; D remains ambiguous. The germline gives CDR1 SGHRS, CDR2 YFSETQ. The CDR3 consists of 14 residues. Trimming left V 0 bases short and J 5 bases short, with 11 bases between. CDR3 amino acids: CASSLAGNRETQYF. CDR3 DNA sequence: TGCGCCAGCAGCTTGGCCGGCAACCGCGAGACCCAGTACTTC.

This chain links TRBV4-3 with TRBJ2-6; 10 bases are a match to TRBD1. This CDR3 has 19 amino acids. V shed 3 bases, J shed 2 bases, and the junction held 10 bases outside the gene matches. Germline loops: CDR1 LGHNA, CDR2 YSLEER. The CDR3 sequence is CASSQAVGTGVPGANVLTF. In DNA form, the CDR3 reads TGCGCCAGCAGCCAGGCCGTAGGGACAGGGGTCCCTGGGGCCAACGTCCTGACTTTC.

This clonotype was picked up a small number of times. V usage is TRBV20-1 and J usage is TRBJ2-1, with D possibly being TRBD2 (6 bases). The CDR3 length is 15 residues. Trimming pared 3 bases from V and 1 base from J, leaving 13 bases between. The germline V gene encodes CDR1 DFQATT and CDR2 SNEGSKA (reference sequence). The CDR3 spells CSASAVGLSYNEQFF. As DNA, the CDR3 is TGCAGTGCTAGTGCCGTGGGACTTTCCTACAATGAGCAGTTCTTC.

A remark on this clonotype: At one end, the junction sequence differs from germline, possibly due to a read error. The rearrangement links TRBV15 to TRBJ2-1; TRBD2 might be the D (6 bases). Germline V gene sequence: CDR1 LNHNV, CDR2 YYDKDF (reference sequence). The CDR3 contains 19 residues. The CDR3 nucleotides read TGCGCCACCAGCAGAGATCTCGGGTGGGCTAGCGACTCCTACAATGAGCAGTTCTTC. It codes for CATSRDLGWASDSYNEQFF.

The V and J genes are TRBV29-1 and TRBJ1-1; D may be TRBD1 (5 bases). The CDR3 is 13 residues long. V lost 6 bases to trimming and J lost 1 base, with 12 bases between them. Germline-derived CDR1 and CDR2 are SQVTM and ANQGSEA. DNA for the CDR3: TGCAGCGTGATGGGGCAGACGAACACTGAAGCTTTCTTT. Its protein product is CSVMGQTNTEAFF.

The rearrangement links TRBV20-1 to TRBJ2-3; D is unclear. This CDR3 contains 12 residues. The germline V gene encodes CDR1 DFQATT and CDR2 SNEGSKA (reference sequence). V lost 5 bases to trimming and J lost 4 bases, with 10 bases between them. The CDR3 coding sequence is TGCAGTGCTTGGCCATTCTCAGATACGCAGTATTTT. Its translation is CSAWPFSDTQYF.

The CDR3: CASSLGGSARQYF. The DNA of the CDR3 is TGTGCCAGCAGCTTAGGAGGCAGCGCCAGGCAGTACTTC. The chain recombines TRBV11-3 with TRBJ2-7; D is undetermined. The CDR3 sequence is 13 residues long. The germline V and J ends were trimmed by 1 base and 9 bases, with 13 bases remaining between them. Looked up from germline, CDR1 is SGHNT and CDR2 is YENEEA. The full variable domain, in which reference TRBV11-3 and TRBJ2-7 provide the parts outside the CDR3, is EAGVVQSPRYKIIEKKQPVAFWCNPISGHNTLYWYLQNLGQGPELLIRYENEEAVDDSQLPKDRFSAERLKGVDSTLKIQPAELGDSAVYLCASSLGGSARQYFGPGTRLTVT.

For the CDR3, the DNA is TGCAGTGCTAGAGATGACGGGGTCGACATGAACACTGAAGCTTTCTTT. It yields the protein CSARDDGVDMNTEAFF. This chain uses TRBV20-1 with TRBJ1-1; D ambiguous. CDR1 and CDR2 (germline): DFQATT, SNEGSKA (reference sequence). V lost 0 bases to trimming and J lost 0 bases, with 14 bases between them. CDR3 size: 16 residues.

The V gene is TRBV5-1, the J gene TRBJ2-7; TRBD2 agrees at 7 bases. V lost 6 bases and J lost 0; bases outside the gene matches: 12. The CDR3 consists of 16 residues. From germline, CDR1 is SGHRS and CDR2 YFSETQ. CDR3 amino acids: CASTVDFGGSSYEQYF. CDR3 DNA: TGCGCCAGCACCGTTGACTTTGGCGGGAGCTCCTACGAGCAGTACTTC. The full variable domain, its missing parts supplied by reference TRBV5-1 and TRBJ2-7, is KAGVTQTPRYLIKTRGQQVTLSCSPISGHRSVSWYQQTPGQGLQFLFEYFSETQRNKGNFPGRFSGRQFSNSRSEMNVSTLELGDSALYLCASTVDFGGSSYEQYFGPGTRLTVT.

The V and J genes are TRBV28 and TRBJ2-1; D not resolved. Deletions cut 3 bases from V and 7 bases from J, with 13 bases between. Germline CDR1 and CDR2: MDHEN and SYDVKM. The CDR3 has 14 residues. The CDR3 nucleotides read TGTGCCAGCAGTTTTCACCGAAACATAAATGAGCAGTTCTTC. It translates to CASSFHRNINEQFF.

Remarks on this clonotype: At one end, the junction sequence differs from germline, possibly due to a read error. J is TRBJ2-4 and V is TRBV20-1; D could derive from TRBD1 or TRBD2 (5 bases each). The length of the CDR3 is 17 residues. The germline gives CDR1 DFQATT, CDR2 SNEGSKA (reference sequence). CDR3 nucleotide sequence: TGCAGTGCCCTTGGGACGCGCCCTGATGAGACCAAAAACATTCTGTACTTC. It yields the protein CSALGTRPDETKNILYF.

The chain couples TRBV12-3 or TRBV12-4 to TRBJ2-2; D is unclear. The V end lost 8 bases, the J end lost 6 bases, and 19 bases lay between the germline ends. The CDR3 contains 15 residues. Written as DNA, the CDR3 is TGTGCCAGCCTGAGGAAATCTCCCTACGCCGGGGAGCTGTTTTTT. Translated: CASLRKSPYAGELFF.

The chain is built from TRBV4-1 and TRBJ1-2; D unresolved. Trimming took off 0 bases at V and 4 bases at J, with 12 bases between the two ends. The CDR3 is 15 amino acids. Per germline, CDR1 MGHRA and CDR2 YSYEKL. The CDR3: CASSQDQRWTYGYTF. In DNA form, the CDR3 reads TGCGCCAGCAGCCAAGATCAGCGGTGGACCTATGGCTACACCTTC.

This clonotype was observed at least ten times. This chain joins TRBV10-3 and TRBJ2-3, with 7 bases aligning to TRBD2. Germline assignment: CDR1 ENHRY and CDR2 SYGVKD. V shed 7 bases, J shed 4 bases, and the junction held 14 bases outside the gene matches. The CDR3 has 16 residues. The CDR3 loop reads CAINAQASGGADTQYF. For the CDR3, the DNA is TGTGCCATCAATGCCCAAGCTAGCGGTGGAGCAGATACGCAGTATTTT.

Details on this clonotype: One base away lies a much larger clone, so this may be a sequencing read error. The V gene is TRBV6-5, the J gene TRBJ2-1, with TRBD2 identical over 8 bases. This CDR3 has 15 residues. Germline CDR1 is MNHEY and CDR2 is SVGAGI. CDR3 residues: CASRLARYSYSEQFF. The CDR3 region has the DNA TGTGCCAGCCGACTAGCGAGATACTCCTACAGTGAGCAGTTCTTC.

This clonotype was seen a handful of times. The chain employs TRBV5-6 and TRBJ2-1; tentatively, D is TRBD1 (5 bases). Trimming stripped 4 bases from V and 2 bases from J, with 13 bases between. CDR1 and CDR2 (germline): SGHDT, YYEEEE. This CDR3 has 15 residues. The CDR3 protein is CASSPYRRTYNEQFF. The CDR3, as DNA: TGTGCCAGCAGCCCTTACAGGCGCACCTACAATGAGCAGTTCTTC.

The chain couples TRBV27 to TRBJ2-1, with a possible D match to TRBD1 (6 bases). The germline V and J ends were trimmed by 3 bases and 0 bases, with 12 bases remaining between them. CDR3 length equals 16 residues. Germline values: CDR1 MNHEY, CDR2 SMNVEV (reference sequence). CDR3 coding DNA: TGTGCCAGCAGTTTGGATACAGGGAGCTCCTACAATGAGCAGTTCTTC. Amino acid sequence: CASSLDTGSSYNEQFF.

This clonotype was seen only a few times. This rearrangement joins TRBV20-1 to TRBJ2-5; 11 bases fit TRBD2. The CDR3 is 13 amino acids. The trim removed 6 bases at V and 4 bases at J, leaving 4 bases unmatched. Looked up from germline, CDR1 is DFQATT and CDR2 is SNEGSKA (reference sequence). The CDR3 sequence: CSALLAGAETQYF. The CDR3 nucleotides read TGCAGTGCCCTACTAGCGGGGGCAGAGACCCAGTACTTC.

The chain employs TRBV20-1 and TRBJ1-2; TRBD1 agrees at 9 bases. V shed 6 bases, J shed 7 bases, and the junction held 6 bases outside the gene matches. Germline CDR1 and CDR2: DFQATT and SNEGSKA (reference sequence). This CDR3 is built from 12 residues. In DNA form, the CDR3 reads TGCAGTGCCCCAACAGGGGGCCTTGGCTACACCTTC. Translation gives CSAPTGGLGYTF.

V is TRBV10-3 and J is TRBJ1-5; the D is unclear. CDR3 length: 15 residues. CDR1 is ENHRY, CDR2 SYGVKD, per germline. V lost 4 bases to trimming and J lost 7 bases, with 17 bases between them. As DNA, the CDR3 is TGTGCCATCAGTGGATCCGGAAACGTGAGGCAGCCCCAGCATTTT. Protein product: CAISGSGNVRQPQHF.

The rearrangement joins TRBV20-1 to TRBJ2-5; TRBD2 aligns across 10 bases. CDR1 is DFQATT and CDR2 is SNEGSKA in the germline V gene (reference sequence). The CDR3 loop spans 16 amino acids. Trimming cost V 2 bases and J 2 bases; bases outside gene matches: 8. CDR3 bases: TGCAGTGCTAGACCGAGGACTAGCGGAACACAAGAGACCCAGTACTTC. Protein sequence: CSARPRTSGTQETQYF.

This clonotype was observed a few times. The chain links TRBV28 to TRBJ2-1, with 12 bases aligning to TRBD2. The ends lost 6 bases at V and 9 bases at J; junction bases unmatched: 9. CDR1 and CDR2 from the germline V gene are MDHEN and SYDVKM. The CDR3 totals 15 residues. The DNA for the CDR3 is TGTGCCAGCAGACGCTCTAGCGGGAGGGCCGGTGAGCAGTTCTTC. Protein sequence: CASRRSSGRAGEQFF.